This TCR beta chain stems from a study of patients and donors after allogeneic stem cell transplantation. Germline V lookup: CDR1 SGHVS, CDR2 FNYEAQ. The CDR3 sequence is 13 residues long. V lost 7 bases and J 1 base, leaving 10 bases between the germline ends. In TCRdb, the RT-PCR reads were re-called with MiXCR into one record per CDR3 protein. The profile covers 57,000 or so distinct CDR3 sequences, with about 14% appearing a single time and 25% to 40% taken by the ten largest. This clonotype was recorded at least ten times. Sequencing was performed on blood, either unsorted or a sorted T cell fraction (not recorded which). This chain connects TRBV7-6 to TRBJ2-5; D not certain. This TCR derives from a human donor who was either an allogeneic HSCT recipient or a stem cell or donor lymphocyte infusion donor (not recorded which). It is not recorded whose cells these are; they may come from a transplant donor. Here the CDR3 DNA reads TGTGCCAGCACTCTAGAAAGCCAAGAGACCCAGTACTTC. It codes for CASTLESQETQYF. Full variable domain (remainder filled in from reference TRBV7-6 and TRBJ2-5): GAGVSQSPRYKVTKRGQDVALRCDPISGHVSLYWYRQALGQGPEFLTYFNYEAQQDKSGLPNDRFSAERPEGSISTLTIQRTEQRDSAMYRCASTLESQETQYFGPGTRLLVL.